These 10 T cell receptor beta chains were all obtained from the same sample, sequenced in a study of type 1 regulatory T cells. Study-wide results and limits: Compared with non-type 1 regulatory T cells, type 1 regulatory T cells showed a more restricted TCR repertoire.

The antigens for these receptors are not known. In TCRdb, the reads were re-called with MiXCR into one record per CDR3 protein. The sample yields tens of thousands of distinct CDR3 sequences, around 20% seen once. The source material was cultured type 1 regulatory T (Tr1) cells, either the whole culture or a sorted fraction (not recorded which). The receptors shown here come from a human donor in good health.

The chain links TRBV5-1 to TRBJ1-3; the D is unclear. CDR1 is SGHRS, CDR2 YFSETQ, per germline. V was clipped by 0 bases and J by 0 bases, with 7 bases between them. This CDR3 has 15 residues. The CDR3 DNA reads TGCGCCAGCAGCTTGGCGGCAGACTCTGGAAACACCATATATTTT. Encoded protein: CASSLAADSGNTIYF.

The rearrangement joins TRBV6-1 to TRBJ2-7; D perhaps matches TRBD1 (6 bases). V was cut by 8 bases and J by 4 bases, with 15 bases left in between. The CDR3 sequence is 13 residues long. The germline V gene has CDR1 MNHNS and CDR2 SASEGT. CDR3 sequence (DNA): TGTGCCAGCGAGGAAATACAGGGTTACGAGCAGTACTTC. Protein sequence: CASEEIQGYEQYF.

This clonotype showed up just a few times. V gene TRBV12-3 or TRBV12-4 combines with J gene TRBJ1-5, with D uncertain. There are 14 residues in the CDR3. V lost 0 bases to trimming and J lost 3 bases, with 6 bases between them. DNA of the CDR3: TGTGCCAGCAGTTTAGCTGCATACAATCAGCCCCAGCATTTT. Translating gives CASSLAAYNQPQHF.

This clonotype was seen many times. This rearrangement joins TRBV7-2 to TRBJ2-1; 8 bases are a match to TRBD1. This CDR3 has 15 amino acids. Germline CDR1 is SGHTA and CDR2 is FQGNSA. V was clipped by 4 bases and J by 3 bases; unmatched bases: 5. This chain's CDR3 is CASSWTGMVYNEQFF. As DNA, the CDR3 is TGTGCCAGCAGCTGGACAGGGATGGTCTACAATGAGCAGTTCTTC.

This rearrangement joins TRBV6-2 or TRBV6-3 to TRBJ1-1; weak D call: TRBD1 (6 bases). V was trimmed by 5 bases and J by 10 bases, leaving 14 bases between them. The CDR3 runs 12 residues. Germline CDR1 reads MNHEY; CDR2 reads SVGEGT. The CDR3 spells CASSLSRGLAFF. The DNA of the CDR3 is TGTGCCAGCAGTCTCTCCAGGGGTCTAGCTTTCTTT.

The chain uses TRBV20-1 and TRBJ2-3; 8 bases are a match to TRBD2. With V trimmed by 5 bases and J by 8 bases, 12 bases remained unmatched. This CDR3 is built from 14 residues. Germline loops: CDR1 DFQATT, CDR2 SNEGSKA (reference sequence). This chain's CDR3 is CSASRDGSGGTQYF. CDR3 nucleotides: TGCAGTGCTTCCAGAGACGGGAGCGGGGGTACGCAGTATTTT.

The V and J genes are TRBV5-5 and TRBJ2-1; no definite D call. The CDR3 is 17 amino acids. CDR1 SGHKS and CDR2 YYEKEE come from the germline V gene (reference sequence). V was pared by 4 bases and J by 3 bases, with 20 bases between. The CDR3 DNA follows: TGTGCCAGCAGCCCCACCCTCTCGCTCAGTTTCTACAATGAGCAGTTCTTC. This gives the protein CASSPTLSLSFYNEQFF.

In nucleotides, the CDR3 is TGTGCCAGCTCACCAGGGACAGGGTACGCCGGGGAGCTGTTTTTT. Residues: CASSPGTGYAGELFF. The chain joins TRBV18 to TRBJ2-2, with 9 bases lining up with TRBD1. The germline gives CDR1 KGHSH, CDR2 LQKENI. With 2 bases clipped from V and 6 bases from J, the junction kept 4 bases outside the gene matches. The CDR3 is 15 amino acids.

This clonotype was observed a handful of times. CDR3 in DNA: TGTGCCACCAGTTGGGGACAGGACAATGAGCAGTTCTTC. Amino acids: CATSWGQDNEQFF. The genes are TRBV24-1 and TRBJ2-1, with 8 bases fitting TRBD1. Germline CDR1 is KGHDR and CDR2 is SFDVKD. V lost 6 bases to trimming and J lost 5 bases; unmatched junction nucleotides: 2. The length of the CDR3 is 13 residues.

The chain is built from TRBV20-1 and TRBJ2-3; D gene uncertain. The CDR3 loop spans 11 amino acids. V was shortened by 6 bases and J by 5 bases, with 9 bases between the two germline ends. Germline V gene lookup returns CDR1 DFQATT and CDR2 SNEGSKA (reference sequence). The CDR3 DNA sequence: TGCAGTGCCCTCTACGGAGATACGCAGTATTTT. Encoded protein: CSALYGDTQYF.